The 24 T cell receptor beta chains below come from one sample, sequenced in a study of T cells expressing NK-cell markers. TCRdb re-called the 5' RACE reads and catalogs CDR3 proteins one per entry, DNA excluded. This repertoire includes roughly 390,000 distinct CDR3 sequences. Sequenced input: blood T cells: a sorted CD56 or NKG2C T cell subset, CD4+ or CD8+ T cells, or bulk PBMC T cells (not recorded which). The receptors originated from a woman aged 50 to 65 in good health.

The CDR3 is CATKPGPNTGELFF. The chain has TRBV24-1 and TRBJ2-2; TCRdb calls TRBD2, which cannot be checked without DNA. Germline CDR1 KGHDR, CDR2 SFDVKD. This CDR3 spans 14 amino acids.

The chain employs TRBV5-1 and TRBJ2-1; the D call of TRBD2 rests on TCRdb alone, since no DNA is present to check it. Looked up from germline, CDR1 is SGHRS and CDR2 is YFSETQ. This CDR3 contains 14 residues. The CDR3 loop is CASRGSGIRNEQFF. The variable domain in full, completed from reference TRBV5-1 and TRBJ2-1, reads KAGVTQTPRYLIKTRGQQVTLSCSPISGHRSVSWYQQTPGQGLQFLFEYFSETQRNKGNFPGRFSGRQFSNSRSEMNVSTLELGDSALYLCASRGSGIRNEQFFGPGTRLTVL.

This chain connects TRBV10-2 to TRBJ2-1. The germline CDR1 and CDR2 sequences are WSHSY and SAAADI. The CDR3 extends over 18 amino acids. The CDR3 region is CASSSHLLTGSGYNEQFF.

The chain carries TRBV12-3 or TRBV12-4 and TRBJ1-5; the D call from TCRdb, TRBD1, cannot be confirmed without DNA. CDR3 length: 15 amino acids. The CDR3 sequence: CASSLTGGHNQPQHF.

CDR3 sequence reads: CAISGSPSLAYNEQFF. This chain connects TRBV10-3 to TRBJ2-1; TCRdb gives TRBD2 as the D gene, but with no DNA this cannot be confirmed. The CDR3 has 16 residues. In germline, CDR1 is ENHRY, CDR2 SYGVKD.

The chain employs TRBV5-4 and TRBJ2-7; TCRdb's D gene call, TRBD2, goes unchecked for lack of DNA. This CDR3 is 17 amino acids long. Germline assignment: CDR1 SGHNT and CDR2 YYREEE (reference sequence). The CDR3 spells CASSPSGLAGRGYEQYF. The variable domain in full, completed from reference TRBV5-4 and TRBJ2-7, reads ETGVTQSPTHLIKTRGQQVTLRCSSQSGHNTVSWYQQALGQGPQFIFQYYREEENGRGNFPPRFSGLQFPNYSSELNVNALELDDSALYLCASSPSGLAGRGYEQYFGPGTRLTVT.

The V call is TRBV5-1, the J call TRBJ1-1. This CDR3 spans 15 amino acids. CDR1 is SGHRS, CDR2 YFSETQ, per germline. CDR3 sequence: CASSWGEKMNTEAFF.

This chain's CDR3 is CASSKGRGSGNTIYF. This chain connects TRBV21-1 to TRBJ1-3. TRBV21-1 is listed as a pseudogene. CDR3 length: 15 amino acids.

The CDR3 sequence: CASSLESGQTYEQYF. The chain uses TRBV7-6 and TRBJ2-7; TCRdb selects TRBD1, and the lack of DNA leaves this call unchecked. The CDR3 covers 15 residues. From germline, CDR1 is SGHVS and CDR2 FNYEAQ.

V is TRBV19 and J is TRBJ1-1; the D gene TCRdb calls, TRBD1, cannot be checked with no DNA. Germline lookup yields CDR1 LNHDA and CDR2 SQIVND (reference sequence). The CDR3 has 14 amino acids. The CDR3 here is CASTHRARNTEAFF. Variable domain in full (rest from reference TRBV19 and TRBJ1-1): DGGITQSPKYLFRKEGQNVTLSCEQNLNHDAMYWYRQDPGQGLRLIYYSQIVNDFQKGDIAEGYSVSREKKESFPLTVTSAQKNPTAFYLCASTHRARNTEAFFGQGTRLTVV.

The CDR3 spells CASRRTGIPTDTQYF. This chain connects TRBV5-1 to TRBJ2-3; the TCRdb call, TRBD1, lacks DNA for checking. CDR1 is SGHRS and CDR2 is YFSETQ in the germline V gene. The CDR3 runs 15 residues.

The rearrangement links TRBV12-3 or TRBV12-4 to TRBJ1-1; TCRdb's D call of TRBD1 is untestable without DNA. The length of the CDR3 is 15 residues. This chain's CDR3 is CASRGAATRMVGAFF.

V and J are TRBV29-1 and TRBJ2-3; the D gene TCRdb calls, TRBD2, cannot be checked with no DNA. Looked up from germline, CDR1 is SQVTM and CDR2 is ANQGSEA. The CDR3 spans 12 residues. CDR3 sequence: CSVGRGRDTQYF.

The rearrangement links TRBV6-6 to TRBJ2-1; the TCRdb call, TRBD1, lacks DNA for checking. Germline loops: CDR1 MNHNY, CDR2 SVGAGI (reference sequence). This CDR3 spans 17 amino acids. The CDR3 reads CASSYSAGTEGSNEQFF.

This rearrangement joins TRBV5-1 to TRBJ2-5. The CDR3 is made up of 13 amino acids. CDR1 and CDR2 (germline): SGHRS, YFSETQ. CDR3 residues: CASGKGVQETQYF.

The CDR3 protein is CASSARTPLDNQPQHF. V is TRBV6-2 or TRBV6-3 and J is TRBJ1-5; the TCRdb D gene call, TRBD1, has no DNA to confirm it. The CDR3 has 16 residues. Germline lookup yields CDR1 MNHEY and CDR2 SVGEGT.

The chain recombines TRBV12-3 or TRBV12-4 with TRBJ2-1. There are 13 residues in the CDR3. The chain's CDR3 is CASSFLGDNEQFF.

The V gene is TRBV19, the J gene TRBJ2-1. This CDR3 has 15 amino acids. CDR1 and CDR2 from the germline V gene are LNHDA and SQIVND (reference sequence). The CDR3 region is CASRMDRGSYNEQFF.

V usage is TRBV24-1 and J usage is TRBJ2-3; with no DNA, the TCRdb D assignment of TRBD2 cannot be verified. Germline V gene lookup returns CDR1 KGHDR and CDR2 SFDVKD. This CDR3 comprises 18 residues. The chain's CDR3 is CATSDRRMGSGSSDTQYF.

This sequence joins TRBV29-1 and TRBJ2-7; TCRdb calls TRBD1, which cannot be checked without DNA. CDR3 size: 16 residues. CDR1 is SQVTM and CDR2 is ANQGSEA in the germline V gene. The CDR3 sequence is CSAEGMVGMGDDEQYF.

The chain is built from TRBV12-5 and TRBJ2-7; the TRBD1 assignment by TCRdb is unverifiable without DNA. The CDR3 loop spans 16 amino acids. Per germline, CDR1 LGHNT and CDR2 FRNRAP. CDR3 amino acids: CASGPIWGQSSYEQYF.

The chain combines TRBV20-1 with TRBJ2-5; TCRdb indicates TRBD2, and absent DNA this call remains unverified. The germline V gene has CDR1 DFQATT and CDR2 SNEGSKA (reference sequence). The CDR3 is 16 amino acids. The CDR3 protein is CSARAPLAGGWETQYF.

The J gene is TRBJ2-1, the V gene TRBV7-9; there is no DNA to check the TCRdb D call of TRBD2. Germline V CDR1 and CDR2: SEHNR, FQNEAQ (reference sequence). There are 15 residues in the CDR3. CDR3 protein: CASSSPGLAVNEQFF.

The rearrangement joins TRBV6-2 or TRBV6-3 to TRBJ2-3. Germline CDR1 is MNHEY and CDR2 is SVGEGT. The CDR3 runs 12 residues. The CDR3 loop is CASSPTYGTQYF.